Below, one T cell receptor (beta chain) is given with its context. Amplification of TCR beta CDR3 regions used RNA as the template. The TCR CDR3 was amplified in a first-round RT-PCR using the HTBI primer set. TCRdb itself ran the multiplex PCR reads through MiXCR, one entry per CDR3 protein. Here the sample spans 400,000 to 500,000 distinct CDR3 sequences, 14% to 15% being singletons. Uncontrolled infection, other autoimmune disease, pregnancy or lactation excluded patients. Diagnosis relied on clinical symptoms, serum thyroxine and TRAb, thyroid ultrasound and orbital computed tomography. The authors took PBMCs from 10 ml fresh peripheral blood. This specimen comes from a study of T cells in Graves' hyperthyroidism and ophthalmopathy. Study at large: Peripheral blood samples were taken at initial diagnosis, prior to any treatment.

Trimming at V came to 0 bases and at J to 1 base, leaving 4 bases not matched to a gene. CDR3 size: 16 residues. Germline CDR1 reads SGDLS; CDR2 reads YYNGEE. The source material was blood. The TCR comes from a man between 18 and 29 years old with Graves' ophthalmopathy. J is TRBJ2-3 and V is TRBV9, with 8 bases that match TRBD2. CDR3 coding DNA: TGTGCCAGCAGCGTAGAGGCTAGCGGGCGCACAGATACGCAGTATTTT. Its protein is CASSVEASGRTDTQYF.